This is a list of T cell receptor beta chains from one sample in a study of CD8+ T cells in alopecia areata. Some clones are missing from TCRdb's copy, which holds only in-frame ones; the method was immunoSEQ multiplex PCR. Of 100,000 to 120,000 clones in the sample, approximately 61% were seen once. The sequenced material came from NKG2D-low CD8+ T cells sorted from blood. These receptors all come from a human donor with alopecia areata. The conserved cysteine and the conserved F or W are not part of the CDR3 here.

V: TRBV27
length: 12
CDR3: ASSIAGDNNEQF

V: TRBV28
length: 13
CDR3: ATDQVHNLDTEAF

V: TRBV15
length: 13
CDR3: ATSRGGSSVYEQY

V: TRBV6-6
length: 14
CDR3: ASSYSIPGGRVGYT

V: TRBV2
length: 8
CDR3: ASTGNEQF

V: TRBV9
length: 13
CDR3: ASSPRASGSYEQY

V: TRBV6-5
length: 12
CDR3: ASSRQSSYNEQF

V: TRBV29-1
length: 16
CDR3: SVELDLAGGAATGELF

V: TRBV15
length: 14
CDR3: ATSRGTGNSNQPQH

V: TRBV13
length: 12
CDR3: ASRPQTGRNEQF

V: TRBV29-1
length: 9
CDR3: SVESNTEAF

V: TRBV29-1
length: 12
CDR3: SVPSGRVADTQY

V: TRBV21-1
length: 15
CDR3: ASFRSKGRRWDQPQH

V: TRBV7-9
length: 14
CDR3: ASSDRTGGKVYEQY

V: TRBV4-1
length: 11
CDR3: ASSPTGVPEAF

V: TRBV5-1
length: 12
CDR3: ASSRDQSTDTQY

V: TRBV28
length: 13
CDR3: ASSPSADDYFSQY

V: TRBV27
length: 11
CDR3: ASSFDRRKGYT

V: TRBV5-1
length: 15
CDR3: ASSSRLAGEGTDTQY

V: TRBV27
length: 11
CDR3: ASSLRTGFEQY

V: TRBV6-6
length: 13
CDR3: ASSYLAGGSGEQY

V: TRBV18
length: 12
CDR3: ASSPGQGAAEAF

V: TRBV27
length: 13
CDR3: ASTGAGGPWETQY

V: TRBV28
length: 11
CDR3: ASTSGWQETQY

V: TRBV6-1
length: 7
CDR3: ASSEGYT

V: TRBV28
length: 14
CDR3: ATLLGQLPATETQY

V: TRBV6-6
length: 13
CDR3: ASTSRDTPQETQY

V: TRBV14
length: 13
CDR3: ASSQDRLPRDTQY